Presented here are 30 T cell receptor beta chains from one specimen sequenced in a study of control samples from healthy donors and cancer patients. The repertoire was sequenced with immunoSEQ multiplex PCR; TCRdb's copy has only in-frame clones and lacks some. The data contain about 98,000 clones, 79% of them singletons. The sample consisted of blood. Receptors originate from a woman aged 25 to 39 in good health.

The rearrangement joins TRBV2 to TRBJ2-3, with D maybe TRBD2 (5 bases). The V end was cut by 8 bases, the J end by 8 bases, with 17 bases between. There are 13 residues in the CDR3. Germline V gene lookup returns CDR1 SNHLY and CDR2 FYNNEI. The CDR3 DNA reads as TGTGCCAGCTCGGCCCCACTCGAGGGTACGCAGTATTTT. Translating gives CASSAPLEGTQYF.

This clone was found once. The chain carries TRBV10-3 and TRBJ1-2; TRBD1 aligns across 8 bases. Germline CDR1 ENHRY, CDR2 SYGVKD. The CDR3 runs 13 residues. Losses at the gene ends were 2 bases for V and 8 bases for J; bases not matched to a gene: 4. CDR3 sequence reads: CAISEPDREGYTF. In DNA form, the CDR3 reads TGTGCCATCAGTGAGCCGGACAGGGAGGGCTACACCTTC.

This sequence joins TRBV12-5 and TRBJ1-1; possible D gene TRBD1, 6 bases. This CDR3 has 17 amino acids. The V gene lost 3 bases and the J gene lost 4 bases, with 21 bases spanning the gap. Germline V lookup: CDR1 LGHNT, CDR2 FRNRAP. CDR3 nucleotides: TGTGCTAGTGGTTTAGGGTCTAAGGGGGGTGTATCCACTGAAGCTTTCTTT. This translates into CASGLGSKGGVSTEAFF.

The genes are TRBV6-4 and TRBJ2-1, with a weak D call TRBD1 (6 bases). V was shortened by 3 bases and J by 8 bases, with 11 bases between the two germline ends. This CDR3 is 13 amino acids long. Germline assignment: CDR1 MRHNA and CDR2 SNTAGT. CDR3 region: CASSDEAGDEQFF. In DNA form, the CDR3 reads TGTGCCAGCAGTGATGAGGCAGGGGATGAGCAGTTCTTC.

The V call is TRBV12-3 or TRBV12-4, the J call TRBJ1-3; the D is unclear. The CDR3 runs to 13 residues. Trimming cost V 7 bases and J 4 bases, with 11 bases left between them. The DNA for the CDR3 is TGTGCCAGCAATACGGAGTCGGGAAACACCATATATTTT. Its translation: CASNTESGNTIYF.

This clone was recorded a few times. The CDR3 sequence: CASRTGTGDNSPLHF. The DNA for the CDR3 is TGTGCCAGCAGAACCGGGACAGGCGATAATTCACCCCTCCACTTT. This rearrangement joins TRBV6-5 to TRBJ1-6; 8 nucleotides match TRBD1. Germline CDR1 and CDR2: MNHEY and SVGAGI. The CDR3 is 15 amino acids. V dropped 6 bases and J dropped 5; count of bases not matched to a gene: 6.

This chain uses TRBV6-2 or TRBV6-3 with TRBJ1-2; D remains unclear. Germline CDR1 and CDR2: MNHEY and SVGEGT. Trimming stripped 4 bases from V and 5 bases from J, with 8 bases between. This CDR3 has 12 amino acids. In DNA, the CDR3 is TGTGCCAGCAGTTTCCGGATTTATGGCTACACCTTC. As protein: CASSFRIYGYTF.

The CDR3 here is CAWMGHRNTEAFF. CDR3 bases: TGTGCCTGGATGGGCCACAGGAACACTGAAGCTTTCTTT. V and J are TRBV30 and TRBJ1-1, with D uncertain. Trimming took off 4 bases at V and 1 base at J, with 10 bases between the two ends. CDR3 length: 13 residues. Germline CDR1 is GTSNPN and CDR2 is SVGIG (reference sequence).

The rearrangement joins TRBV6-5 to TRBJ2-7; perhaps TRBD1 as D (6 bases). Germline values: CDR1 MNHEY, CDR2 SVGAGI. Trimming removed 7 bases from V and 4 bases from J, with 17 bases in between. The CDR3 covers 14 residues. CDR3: CASKRQVVGYEQYF. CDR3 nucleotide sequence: TGTGCCAGCAAAAGACAGGTGGTGGGATACGAGCAGTACTTC.

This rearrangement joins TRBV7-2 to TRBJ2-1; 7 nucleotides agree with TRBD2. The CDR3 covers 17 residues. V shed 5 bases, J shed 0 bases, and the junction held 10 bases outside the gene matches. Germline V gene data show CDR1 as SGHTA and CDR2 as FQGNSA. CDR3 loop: CASSTVYGGSSYNEQFF. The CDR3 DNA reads TGTGCCAGCAGCACGGTGTACGGGGGGAGCTCCTACAATGAGCAGTTCTTC. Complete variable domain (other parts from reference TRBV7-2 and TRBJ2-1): GAGVSQSPSNKVTEKGKDVELRCDPISGHTALYWYRQSLGQGLEFLIYFQGNSAPDKSGLPSDRFSAERTGGSVSTLTIQRTQQEDSAVYLCASSTVYGGSSYNEQFFGPGTRLTVL.

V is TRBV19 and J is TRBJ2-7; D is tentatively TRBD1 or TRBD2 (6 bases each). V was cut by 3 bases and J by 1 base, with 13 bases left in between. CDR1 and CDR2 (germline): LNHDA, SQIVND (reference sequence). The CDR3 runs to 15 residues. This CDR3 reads CASSMKGGSSYEQYF. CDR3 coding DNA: TGTGCCAGTAGTATGAAGGGGGGATCTTCCTACGAGCAGTACTTC.

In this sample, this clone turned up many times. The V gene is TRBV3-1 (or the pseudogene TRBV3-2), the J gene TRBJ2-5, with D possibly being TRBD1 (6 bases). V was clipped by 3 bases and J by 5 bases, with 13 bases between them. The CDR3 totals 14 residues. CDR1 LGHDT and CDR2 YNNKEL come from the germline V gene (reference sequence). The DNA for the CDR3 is TGTGCCAGCAGCCAGGGACACCGGTCGGAGACCCAGTACTTC. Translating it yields CASSQGHRSETQYF.

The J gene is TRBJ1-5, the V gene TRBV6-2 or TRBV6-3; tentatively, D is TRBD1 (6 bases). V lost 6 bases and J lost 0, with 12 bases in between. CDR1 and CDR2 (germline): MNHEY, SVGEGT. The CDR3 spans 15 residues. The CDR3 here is CASSILGGSNQPQHF. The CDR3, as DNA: TGTGCCAGCAGCATCCTAGGGGGTAGCAATCAGCCCCAGCATTTT.

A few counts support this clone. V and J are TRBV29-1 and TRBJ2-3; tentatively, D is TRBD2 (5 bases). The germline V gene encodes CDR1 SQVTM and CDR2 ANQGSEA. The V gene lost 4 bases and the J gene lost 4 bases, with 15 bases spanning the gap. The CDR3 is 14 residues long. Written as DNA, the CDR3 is TGCAGCGTTGTACCGTCGGGAAGTGCAGATACGCAGTATTTT. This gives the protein CSVVPSGSADTQYF.

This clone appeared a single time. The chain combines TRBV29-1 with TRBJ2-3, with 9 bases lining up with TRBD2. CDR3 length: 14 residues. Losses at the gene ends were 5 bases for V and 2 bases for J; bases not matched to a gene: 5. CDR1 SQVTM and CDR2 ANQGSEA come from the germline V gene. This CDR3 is CSVHLAGITDTQYF. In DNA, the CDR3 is TGCAGCGTTCATCTAGCGGGGATCACAGATACGCAGTATTTT.

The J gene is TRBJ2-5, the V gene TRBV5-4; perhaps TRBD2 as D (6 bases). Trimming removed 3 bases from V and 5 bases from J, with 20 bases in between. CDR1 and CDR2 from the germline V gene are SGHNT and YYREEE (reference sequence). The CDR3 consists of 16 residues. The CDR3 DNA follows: TGTGCCAGCAGCTCACACCAGCTCTCAGGAGGGGAGACCCAGTACTTC. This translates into CASSSHQLSGGETQYF.

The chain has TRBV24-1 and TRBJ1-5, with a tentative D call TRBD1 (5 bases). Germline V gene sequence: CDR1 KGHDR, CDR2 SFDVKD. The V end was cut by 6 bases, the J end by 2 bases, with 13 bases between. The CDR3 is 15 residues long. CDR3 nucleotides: TGTGCCACCAGTCCGGGGGTGGGTGGCAATCAGCCCCAGCATTTT. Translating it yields CATSPGVGGNQPQHF.

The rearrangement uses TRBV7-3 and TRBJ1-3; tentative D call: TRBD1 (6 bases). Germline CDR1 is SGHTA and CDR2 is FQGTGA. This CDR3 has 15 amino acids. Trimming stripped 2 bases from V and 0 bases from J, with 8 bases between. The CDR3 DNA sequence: TGTGCCAGCAGCTTAGTAGGGGGCTCTGGAAACACCATATATTTT. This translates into CASSLVGGSGNTIYF.

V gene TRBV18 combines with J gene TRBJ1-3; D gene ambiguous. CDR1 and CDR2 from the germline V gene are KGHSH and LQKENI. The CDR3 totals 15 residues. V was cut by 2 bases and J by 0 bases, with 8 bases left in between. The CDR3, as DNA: TGTGCCAGCTCACCAGAAGGTAGCTCTGGAAACACCATATATTTT. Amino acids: CASSPEGSSGNTIYF.

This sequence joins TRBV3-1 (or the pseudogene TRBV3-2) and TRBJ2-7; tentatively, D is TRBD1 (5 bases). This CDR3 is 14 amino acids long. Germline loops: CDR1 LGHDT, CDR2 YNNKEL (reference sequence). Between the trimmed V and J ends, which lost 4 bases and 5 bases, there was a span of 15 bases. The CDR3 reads CASSLKKGLNEQYF. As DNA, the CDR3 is TGTGCCAGCAGCCTGAAGAAGGGGCTCAACGAGCAGTACTTC.

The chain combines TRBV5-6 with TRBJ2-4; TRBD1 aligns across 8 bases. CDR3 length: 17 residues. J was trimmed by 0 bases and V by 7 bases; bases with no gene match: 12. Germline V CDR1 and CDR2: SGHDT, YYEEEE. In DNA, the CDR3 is TGTGCCAGCGGGGGACAGGCTGTAGTTCCAGCCAAAAACATTCAGTACTTC. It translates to CASGGQAVVPAKNIQYF.

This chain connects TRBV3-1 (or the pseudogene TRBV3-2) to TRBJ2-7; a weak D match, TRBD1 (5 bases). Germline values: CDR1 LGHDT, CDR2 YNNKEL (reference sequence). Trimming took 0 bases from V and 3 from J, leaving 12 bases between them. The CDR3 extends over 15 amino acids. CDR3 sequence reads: CASSQDSIGVYEQYF. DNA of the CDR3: TGTGCCAGCAGCCAAGATTCAATAGGGGTCTACGAGCAGTACTTC.

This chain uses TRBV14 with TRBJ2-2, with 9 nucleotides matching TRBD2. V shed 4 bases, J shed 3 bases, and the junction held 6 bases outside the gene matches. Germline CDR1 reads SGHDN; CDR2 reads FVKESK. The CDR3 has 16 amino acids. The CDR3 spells CASSRTSGWDTGELFF. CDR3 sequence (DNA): TGTGCCAGCAGCCGAACTAGCGGGTGGGACACCGGGGAGCTGTTTTTT. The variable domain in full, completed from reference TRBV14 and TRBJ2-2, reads EAGVTQFPSHSVIEKGQTVTLRCDPISGHDNLYWYRRVMGKEIKFLLHFVKESKQDESGMPNNRFLAERTGGTYSTLKVQPAELEDSGVYFCASSRTSGWDTGELFFGEGSRLTVL.

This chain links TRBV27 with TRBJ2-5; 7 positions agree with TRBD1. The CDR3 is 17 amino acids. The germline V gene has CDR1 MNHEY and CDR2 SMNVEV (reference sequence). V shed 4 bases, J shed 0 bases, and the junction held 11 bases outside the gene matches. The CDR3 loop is CASSSQGPSLYQETQYF. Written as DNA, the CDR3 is TGTGCCAGCAGTTCACAGGGGCCATCCCTGTACCAAGAGACCCAGTACTTC.

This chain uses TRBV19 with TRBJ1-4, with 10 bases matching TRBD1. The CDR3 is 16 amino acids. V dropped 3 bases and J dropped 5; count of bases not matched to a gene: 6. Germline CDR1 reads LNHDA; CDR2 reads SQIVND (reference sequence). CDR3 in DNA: TGTGCCAGTAGTATTGAGAGGGACAGGGGAAATGAAAAACTGTTTTTT. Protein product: CASSIERDRGNEKLFF.

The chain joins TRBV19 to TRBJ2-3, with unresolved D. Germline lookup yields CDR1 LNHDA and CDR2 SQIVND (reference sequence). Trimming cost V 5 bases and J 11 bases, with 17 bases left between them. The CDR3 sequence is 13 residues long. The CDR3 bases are TGTGCCAGTAGTCGCCTCGACTCTGCCGAGCAGTATTTT. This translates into CASSRLDSAEQYF.

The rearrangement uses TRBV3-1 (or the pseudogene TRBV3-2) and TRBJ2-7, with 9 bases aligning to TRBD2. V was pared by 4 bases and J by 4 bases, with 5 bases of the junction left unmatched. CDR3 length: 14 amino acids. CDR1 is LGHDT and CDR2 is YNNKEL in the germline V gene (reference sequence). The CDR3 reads CASSRAGGWYEQYF. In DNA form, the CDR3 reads TGTGCCAGCAGCCGGGCGGGGGGGTGGTACGAGCAGTACTTC.

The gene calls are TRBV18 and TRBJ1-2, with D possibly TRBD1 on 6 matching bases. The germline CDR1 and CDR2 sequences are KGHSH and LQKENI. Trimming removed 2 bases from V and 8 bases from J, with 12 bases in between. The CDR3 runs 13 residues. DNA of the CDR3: TGTGCCAGCTCACCAGCGGGGGGCGACGGCTACACCTTC. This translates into CASSPAGGDGYTF. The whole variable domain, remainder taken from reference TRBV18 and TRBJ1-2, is NAGVMQNPRHLVRRRGQEARLRCSPMKGHSHVYWYRQLPEEGLKFMVYLQKENIIDESGMPKERFSAEFPKEGPSILRIQQVVRGDSAAYFCASSPAGGDGYTFGSGTRLTVV.

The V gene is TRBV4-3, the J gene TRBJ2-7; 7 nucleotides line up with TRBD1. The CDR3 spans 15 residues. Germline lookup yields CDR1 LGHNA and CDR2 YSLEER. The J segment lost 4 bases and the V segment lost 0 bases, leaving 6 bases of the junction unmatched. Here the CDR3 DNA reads TGCGCCAGCAGCCAAGACTCACAGGGGCCATACGAGCAGTACTTC. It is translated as CASSQDSQGPYEQYF.

The DNA of the CDR3 is TGTGCCAGTAGTATTCAGGGCGGGAGGGAGCTGTTTTTT. Protein sequence: CASSIQGGRELFF. The chain is built from TRBV19 and TRBJ2-2; perhaps TRBD2 as D (6 bases). CDR1 is LNHDA, CDR2 SQIVND, per germline (reference sequence). The CDR3 has 13 residues. Deletions cut 3 bases from V and 9 bases from J, with 11 bases between.